Presented here are 15 T cell receptor beta chains from one specimen sequenced in a study of blood T cell repertoires in COVID-19. Libraries were prepared by immunoSEQ multiplex PCR; TCRdb keeps only in-frame clonotypes and omits some of them. Seen here are some 90,000 clones, 89% observed once, and the top ten hold about 5%. The sample consisted of peripheral blood. The receptors were gathered from a woman of 80 years or more with active COVID-19.

The chain combines TRBV19 with TRBJ2-7, with 8 bases fitting TRBD2. Per germline, CDR1 LNHDA and CDR2 SQIVND (reference sequence). This CDR3 spans 11 amino acids. The CDR3: CGRGGSYEQYF. CDR3 nucleotide sequence: TGTGGCCGGGGGGGGTCCTACGAGCAGTACTTC.

The J gene is TRBJ1-2, the V gene TRBV3-1 (or the pseudogene TRBV3-2); 7 bases map to TRBD1. Germline V gene lookup returns CDR1 LGHDT and CDR2 YNNKEL (reference sequence). V lost 6 bases and J lost 2; bases outside the gene matches: 6. The CDR3 has 14 amino acids. CDR3 residues: CASRPTGRNYGYTF. In DNA, the CDR3 is TGTGCCAGCAGGCCGACAGGGCGCAACTATGGCTACACCTTC.

This rearrangement joins TRBV19 to TRBJ2-1; 10 bases are shared with TRBD2. The germline CDR1 and CDR2 sequences are LNHDA and SQIVND (reference sequence). This CDR3 region has 17 residues. V was pared by 5 bases and J by 3 bases, with 10 bases of the junction left unmatched. CDR3 protein: CASSLAMGLANYNEQFF. As DNA, the CDR3 is TGTGCCAGTAGTCTCGCTATGGGACTAGCGAACTACAATGAGCAGTTCTTC. The whole variable domain, remainder taken from reference TRBV19 and TRBJ2-1, is DGGITQSPKYLFRKEGQNVTLSCEQNLNHDAMYWYRQDPGQGLRLIYYSQIVNDFQKGDIAEGYSVSREKKESFPLTVTSAQKNPTAFYLCASSLAMGLANYNEQFFGPGTRLTVL.

The rearrangement uses TRBV9 and TRBJ2-5, with D perhaps TRBD2 (5 bases). The CDR3 has 16 amino acids. The V and J ends lost 4 bases and 1 base respectively, with 17 bases between them. Germline V CDR1 and CDR2: SGDLS, YYNGEE. This chain's CDR3 is CASSPRWRNPQETQYF. CDR3 in DNA: TGTGCCAGCAGCCCTCGATGGAGGAACCCCCAAGAGACCCAGTACTTC.

J is TRBJ1-5 and V is TRBV7-9; 11 bases are a match to TRBD1. The CDR3 covers 15 residues. Losses at the gene ends were 4 bases for V and 6 bases for J; bases not matched to a gene: 5. CDR1 and CDR2 from the germline V gene are SEHNR and FQNEAQ (reference sequence). This CDR3 is CASSSGTGGSQPQHF. CDR3 sequence (DNA): TGTGCCAGCAGCTCAGGGACAGGGGGTAGTCAGCCCCAGCATTTT.

V and J are TRBV7-2 and TRBJ2-7, with 9 bases that match TRBD2. Germline V gene data show CDR1 as SGHTA and CDR2 as FQGNSA. Germline trimming cut 1 base from V and 6 bases from J; bases unmatched to any gene: 4. The CDR3 is 14 residues long. CDR3 bases: TGTGCCAGCAGCTTAGGCGCGGGAGGGCTCGAGCAGTACTTC. It translates to CASSLGAGGLEQYF.

The chain employs TRBV10-2 and TRBJ1-5, with 9 bases identical to TRBD1. CDR3 length equals 14 residues. J lost 6 bases, V lost 6 bases, and 6 bases had no gene match. The germline V gene has CDR1 WSHSY and CDR2 SAAADI. This CDR3 reads CASSATTGGQPQHF. The DNA for the CDR3 is TGCGCCAGCAGCGCTACGACAGGGGGTCAGCCCCAGCATTTT.

This clone was seen once. The chain carries TRBV24-1 and TRBJ2-1; 11 bases agree with TRBD2. The V gene end was trimmed by 2 bases and the J gene end by 8 bases; junction bases not matched to a gene: 7. CDR1 KGHDR and CDR2 SFDVKD come from the germline V gene. This CDR3 spans 16 amino acids. CDR3 DNA sequence: TGTGCCACCAGTGATTCACTAGCGGGAGCGGTGTATGAGCAGTTCTTC. This codes for CATSDSLAGAVYEQFF.

This CDR3 reads CASRGTSGRKNEQFF. The CDR3 DNA is TGTGCCAGCAGAGGGACTAGCGGGAGAAAAAATGAGCAGTTCTTC. This rearrangement joins TRBV6-6 to TRBJ2-1; 14 nucleotides match TRBD2. Germline CDR1 is MNHNY and CDR2 is SVGAGI (reference sequence). V was clipped by 6 bases and J by 7 bases; unmatched bases: 5. This CDR3 is built from 15 residues.

V gene TRBV7-8 combines with J gene TRBJ2-5; D is uncertain. Deletions cut 3 bases from V and 3 bases from J, with 11 bases between. The CDR3 has 14 residues. The germline CDR1 and CDR2 sequences are SGHVS and FQNEAQ. CDR3 amino acids: CASSFDELKETQYF. CDR3 coding DNA: TGTGCCAGCAGCTTTGATGAGCTCAAAGAGACCCAGTACTTC.

This clone was observed at least ten times. This sequence joins TRBV24-1 and TRBJ2-3; tentative D call: TRBD2 (6 bases). The germline CDR1 and CDR2 sequences are KGHDR and SFDVKD. With 6 bases removed from V and 3 bases from J, the gap between germline ends came to 6 bases. This CDR3 is 12 amino acids long. The CDR3 DNA sequence: TGTGCCACCAGTCGGGGGACAGATACGCAGTATTTT. This sequence encodes CATSRGTDTQYF.

The V gene is TRBV28, the J gene TRBJ2-7; 13 nucleotides match TRBD2. The CDR3 totals 15 residues. Germline-derived CDR1 and CDR2 are MDHEN and SYDVKM. The V segment lost 6 bases and the J segment 1 base; nucleotides outside the gene matches: 3. The CDR3 loop reads CASRAGLAGSYEQYF. CDR3 coding DNA: TGTGCCAGCAGGGCGGGACTAGCGGGATCCTACGAGCAGTACTTC.

The chain uses TRBV7-6 and TRBJ2-3, with D unclear. V gave up 5 bases and J gave up 2 bases, with 5 bases separating them. There are 12 residues in the CDR3. Germline CDR1 SGHVS, CDR2 FNYEAQ. CDR3 in amino acids: CASSPYTDTQYF. The DNA for the CDR3 is TGTGCCAGCAGCCCTTACACAGATACGCAGTATTTT.

This chain joins TRBV6-4 and TRBJ1-4; the D is unclear. The CDR3 is 17 amino acids. With 0 bases removed from V and 3 bases from J, the gap between germline ends came to 14 bases. Germline-derived CDR1 and CDR2 are MRHNA and SNTAGT. The CDR3, as DNA: TGTGCCAGCAGTGACTCGGGAGAGTCCCGGGCTAATGAAAAACTGTTTTTT. Its protein product is CASSDSGESRANEKLFF.

This clone was recorded once. V usage is TRBV2 and J usage is TRBJ2-1; 12 bases are a match to TRBD2. The CDR3 sequence is 16 residues long. Germline V gene sequence: CDR1 SNHLY, CDR2 FYNNEI. J gave up 8 bases and V 3 bases, and 8 bases lay outside the gene matches. The CDR3 region is CASSDSIASGRDEQFF. The CDR3 coding sequence is TGTGCCAGCAGTGATTCCATCGCTAGCGGGAGGGATGAGCAGTTCTTC.